The 26 T cell receptor beta chains given below trace back to one sample, sequenced in a study of T-cell reconstitution after alpha-beta-depleted transplantation in children. Library preparation (for TCRbeta) was performed with unique molecular identifiers. TCRdb independently ran MiXCR on the PCR reads; one entry per CDR3 protein. Of around 440,000 distinct CDR3 sequences listed, 15% to 20% were seen once; the top ten hold approximately 28%. The sequenced sample was PBMCs, mostly from graft donor cells, obtained 360 days after TCRalphabeta/CD19-depleted stem cell transplant. The receptors originated from a boy younger than two who had a stem cell transplant for Wiskott-Aldrich syndrome, so the T cells may come from the graft donor.

This clonotype was observed once. The V call is TRBV4-3, the J call TRBJ2-1, with unresolved D. V was shortened by 0 bases and J by 4 bases, with 16 bases between the two germline ends. The CDR3 spans 17 residues. Germline loops: CDR1 LGHNA, CDR2 YSLEER. CDR3 in DNA: TGCGCCAGCAGCCAAGATCACCGGAGACTGGGGTACAATGAGCAGTTCTTC. Translated, it gives CASSQDHRRLGYNEQFF.

The chain combines TRBV20-1 with TRBJ1-1, with a possible D match to TRBD1 (5 bases). Looked up from germline, CDR1 is DFQATT and CDR2 is SNEGSKA (reference sequence). This CDR3 contains 11 residues. The V and J ends lost 2 bases and 11 bases respectively, with 12 bases between them. CDR3 DNA: TGCAGTGCTAGAATGGTCAGGGAGGCTTTCTTT. Protein product: CSARMVREAFF.

This clonotype was observed a few times. The V call is TRBV10-2, the J call TRBJ2-2; TRBD2 matches 7 bases. This CDR3 has 15 amino acids. Losses at the gene ends were 4 bases for V and 4 bases for J; bases not matched to a gene: 6. Germline V gene sequence: CDR1 WSHSY, CDR2 SAAADI. As DNA, the CDR3 is TGCGCCAGCAGTGGGACTAGAAGGGGCACCGGGGAGCTGTTTTTT. Residues: CASSGTRRGTGELFF.

The sample holds a few counts of this clonotype. The chain has TRBV4-3 and TRBJ2-1; 7 bases match TRBD1. The germline CDR1 and CDR2 sequences are LGHNA and YSLEER. The CDR3 loop spans 15 amino acids. V dropped 5 bases and J dropped 7; count of bases not matched to a gene: 11. CDR3 sequence (DNA): TGCGCCAGCAGCAATAAAGGGGGCATGGTGAATGAGCAGTTCTTC. Protein product: CASSNKGGMVNEQFF.

The genes are TRBV29-1 and TRBJ1-1; perhaps TRBD1 as D (6 bases). This CDR3 contains 13 residues. The germline V and J ends were trimmed by 6 bases and 5 bases, with 16 bases remaining between them. Germline V gene data show CDR1 as SQVTM and CDR2 as ANQGSEA. CDR3: CSVWAGGETEAFF. DNA for the CDR3: TGCAGCGTATGGGCGGGGGGCGAGACTGAAGCTTTCTTT.

The rearrangement links TRBV5-1 to TRBJ2-7, with D possibly TRBD2 on 6 matching bases. V was cut by 2 bases and J by 0 bases, with 27 bases left in between. The CDR3 is 20 amino acids. Per germline, CDR1 SGHRS and CDR2 YFSETQ. CDR3 nucleotides: TGCGCCAGCAGCTTTGGCTGGGAGGCGGGCATCTTCCGTAGCTCCTACGAGCAGTACTTC. Translation: CASSFGWEAGIFRSSYEQYF.

J is TRBJ2-7 and V is TRBV18; D is undetermined. The V and J ends lost 0 bases and 2 bases respectively, with 14 bases between them. Per germline, CDR1 KGHSH and CDR2 LQKENI. The CDR3 length is 16 residues. DNA for the CDR3: TGTGCCAGCTCACCACCTAAAAAAAGACAAACCTACGAGCAGTACTTC. Translating it yields CASSPPKKRQTYEQYF.

The table lists this clonotype with a few counts. The chain couples TRBV10-2 to TRBJ2-4, with unresolved D. The germline CDR1 and CDR2 sequences are WSHSY and SAAADI. V was trimmed by 3 bases and J by 4 bases, leaving 10 bases between them. The CDR3 length is 14 residues. The CDR3 here is CASSDWSQKNIQYF. The CDR3 DNA reads TGCGCCAGCAGTGATTGGTCTCAGAAAAACATTCAGTACTTC.

The chain joins TRBV11-1 to TRBJ2-2, with TRBD1 matching over 7 bases. Germline V CDR1 and CDR2: SGHAT, FQDESV (reference sequence). The CDR3 consists of 20 residues. Trimming cost V 0 bases and J 5 bases; bases outside gene matches: 18. CDR3 residues: CASSLAGTDFFESGTGELFF. In nucleotides, the CDR3 is TGTGCCAGCAGCTTAGCCGGGACAGACTTTTTCGAATCGGGGACCGGGGAGCTGTTTTTT.

This clonotype appeared a few times. The genes are TRBV7-2 and TRBJ2-5; D unresolved. The CDR3 is 15 amino acids. V gave up 5 bases and J gave up 0 bases, with 13 bases separating them. The germline gives CDR1 SGHTA, CDR2 FQGNSA. The CDR3 is CASSKLKMYQETQYF. CDR3 nucleotide sequence: TGTGCCAGCAGCAAACTTAAGATGTACCAAGAGACCCAGTACTTC.

CDR3 sequence (DNA): TGTGCCAGCAGCTTAAGAAAGGGGCAGACTAGCGGGGGGACGGACCTCAGGAGCAATGAGCAGTTCTTC. Its protein is CASSLRKGQTSGGTDLRSNEQFF. V usage is TRBV7-6 and J usage is TRBJ2-1, with 13 bases fitting TRBD2. V trimming: 2 bases; J trimming: 6 bases; junction bases outside the gene matches: 25. CDR1 and CDR2 (germline): SGHVS, FNYEAQ. The CDR3 is 23 residues long.

This clonotype was found many times. The chain recombines TRBV3-1 with TRBJ2-3; D call uncertain. The CDR3 loop spans 11 amino acids. Trimming cost V 1 base and J 4 bases, with 0 bases left between them. CDR1 is LGHDT, CDR2 YNNKEL, per germline (reference sequence). The CDR3 DNA is TGTGCCAGCAGCCAAGCAGATACGCAGTATTTT. Translated, it gives CASSQADTQYF.

This clonotype was observed at least ten times. V is TRBV12-3 or TRBV12-4 and J is TRBJ2-1; no clear D gene. The CDR3 extends over 13 amino acids. The V gene lost 7 bases and the J gene lost 9 bases, with 16 bases spanning the gap. CDR3 in DNA: TGTGCCAGCACAAGCATGGGGATCGGTGAGCAGTTCTTC. Protein sequence: CASTSMGIGEQFF.

The J gene is TRBJ1-1, the V gene TRBV6-2 or TRBV6-3; possible D gene TRBD1, 5 bases. Germline V CDR1 and CDR2: MNHEY, SVGEGT. V was pared by 8 bases and J by 0 bases, with 16 bases between. The CDR3 loop spans 15 amino acids. The CDR3 loop is CASAKDRALNTEAFF. In DNA, the CDR3 is TGTGCCAGCGCAAAAGACAGAGCCTTGAACACTGAAGCTTTCTTT.

This clonotype occurred many times. The chain carries TRBV3-1 and TRBJ2-2; 8 nucleotides agree with TRBD1. V was clipped by 8 bases and J by 7 bases; unmatched bases: 9. The germline gives CDR1 LGHDT, CDR2 YNNKEL (reference sequence). CDR3 size: 14 residues. The CDR3 sequence is CASSPGQGFGELFF. The CDR3 DNA is TGTGCCAGCTCACCTGGACAGGGCTTCGGGGAGCTGTTTTTT.

A few counts support this clonotype. The genes are TRBV6-1 and TRBJ2-5, with a weak D call TRBD1 (5 bases). The CDR3 length is 17 residues. Germline V gives CDR1 MNHNS, CDR2 SASEGT. V dropped 4 bases and J dropped 2 bases, with 20 bases sitting between them. CDR3: CASSAISWTTLQETQYF. The DNA of the CDR3 is TGTGCCAGCAGTGCCATTTCCTGGACAACTTTACAAGAGACCCAGTACTTC.

This clonotype was seen many times. This rearrangement joins TRBV4-1 to TRBJ1-6, with D unclear. The CDR3 has 16 amino acids. V was trimmed by 1 base and J by 7 bases, leaving 14 bases between them. Germline CDR1 MGHRA, CDR2 YSYEKL. The CDR3 sequence is CASSQVSPLTNSPLHF. The CDR3 region has the DNA TGCGCCAGCAGCCAAGTCTCTCCTTTAACGAATTCACCCCTCCACTTT.

The V and J genes are TRBV29-1 and TRBJ2-6, with D possibly TRBD1 on 6 matching bases. The germline V gene encodes CDR1 SQVTM and CDR2 ANQGSEA. The CDR3 covers 15 residues. Trimming stripped 6 bases from V and 0 bases from J, with 12 bases between. CDR3 sequence reads: CSVRGGSSGANVLTF. CDR3 coding DNA: TGCAGCGTCAGGGGCGGTAGCTCTGGGGCCAACGTCCTGACTTTC.

This clonotype was counted between two and nine times. The chain employs TRBV6-5 and TRBJ1-5; D may be TRBD1 (6 bases). CDR1 and CDR2 from the germline V gene are MNHEY and SVGAGI. V lost 2 bases and J 7 bases, leaving 12 bases between the germline ends. This CDR3 comprises 14 residues. DNA of the CDR3: TGTGCCAGCAGTTACCTACAGGGTAGCCAGCCCCAGCATTTT. Translated, it gives CASSYLQGSQPQHF.

The CDR3 protein is CAISPSAGELFF. For the CDR3, the DNA is TGTGCCATCAGTCCTTCCGCCGGGGAGCTGTTTTTT. The chain recombines TRBV10-3 with TRBJ2-2; D gene uncertain. V gave up 5 bases and J gave up 6 bases, with 7 bases separating them. The germline V gene encodes CDR1 ENHRY and CDR2 SYGVKD. The CDR3 sequence is 12 residues long.

In this sample, this clonotype turned up a few times. J is TRBJ2-5 and V is TRBV15, with TRBD1 matching over 10 bases. V dropped 3 bases and J dropped 5; count of bases not matched to a gene: 6. CDR1 LNHNV and CDR2 YYDKDF come from the germline V gene (reference sequence). The CDR3 contains 15 residues. This chain's CDR3 is CATSRVTGGAETQYF. The CDR3 DNA reads TGTGCCACCAGCAGGGTGACAGGGGGCGCGGAGACCCAGTACTTC.

This clonotype was picked up a small number of times. V gene TRBV2 combines with J gene TRBJ2-5, with TRBD1 as a possible D gene (5 bases). V was shortened by 8 bases and J by 5 bases, with 18 bases between the two germline ends. CDR3 length equals 14 residues. Germline V gene lookup returns CDR1 SNHLY and CDR2 FYNNEI. CDR3 region: CASQTTGTTETQYF. The CDR3, as DNA: TGTGCCAGCCAGACAACAGGCACTACTGAGACCCAGTACTTC.

This clonotype was seen more than once but under ten times. This rearrangement joins TRBV7-2 to TRBJ2-2, with TRBD2 matching over 7 bases. V lost 6 bases to trimming and J lost 7 bases; unmatched junction nucleotides: 8. There are 14 residues in the CDR3. Germline CDR1 reads SGHTA; CDR2 reads FQGNSA. The CDR3 DNA sequence: TGTGCCAGCAGACCGGGGGGAGCGGGCGGGGAGCTGTTTTTT. Translating gives CASRPGGAGGELFF.

This clonotype has only a few counts. The CDR3, as DNA: TGCGCCAGCAGCTTGGATCCCTCCTCTAGCAGCCGGTATGGCTACACCTTC. Its protein is CASSLDPSSSSRYGYTF. The chain has TRBV5-1 and TRBJ1-2; D uncertain. The V gene lost 0 bases and the J gene lost 5 bases, with 20 bases spanning the gap. Germline values: CDR1 SGHRS, CDR2 YFSETQ. The CDR3 is 17 residues long.

The chain recombines TRBV5-5 with TRBJ2-2; perhaps TRBD2 as D (7 bases). The CDR3 contains 15 residues. V was cut by 4 bases and J by 6 bases, with 16 bases left in between. Germline CDR1 reads SGHKS; CDR2 reads YYEKEE (reference sequence). The DNA of the CDR3 is TGTGCCAGCAGCCGTCTGTTGGGGGGGCCCGGGGAGCTGTTTTTT. Translation: CASSRLLGGPGELFF.

A few counts support this clonotype. The chain is built from TRBV20-1 and TRBJ2-5; 11 positions match TRBD2. There are 14 residues in the CDR3. Germline CDR1 and CDR2: DFQATT and SNEGSKA (reference sequence). Trimming took 5 bases from V and 5 from J; bases not matched to a gene: 7. The DNA of the CDR3 is TGCAGTGCTCTTAGCGGGGGGGCCGGGGAGACCCAGTACTTC. Amino acid sequence: CSALSGGAGETQYF.